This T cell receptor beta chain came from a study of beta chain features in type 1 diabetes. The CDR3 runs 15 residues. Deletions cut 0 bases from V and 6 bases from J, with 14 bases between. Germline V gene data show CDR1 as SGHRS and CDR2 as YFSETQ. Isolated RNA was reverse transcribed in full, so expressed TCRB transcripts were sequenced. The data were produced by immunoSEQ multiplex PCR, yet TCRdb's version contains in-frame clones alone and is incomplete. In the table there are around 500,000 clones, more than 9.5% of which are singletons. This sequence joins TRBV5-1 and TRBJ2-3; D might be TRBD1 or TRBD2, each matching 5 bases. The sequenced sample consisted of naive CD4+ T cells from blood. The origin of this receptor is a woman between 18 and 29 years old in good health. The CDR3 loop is CASSLGDHTTDTQYF. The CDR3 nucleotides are TGCGCCAGCAGCTTGGGGGACCACACGACGGATACGCAGTATTTT.